The 12 T cell receptor beta chains in this list originate from one sample, sequenced in a study of CD8 T cells in ankylosing spondylitis. Study-wide findings and caveats: A TCR beta motif of 7 to 9 highly homologous variants seemed to mark ankylosing spondylitis blood.

For these TCRs, the target antigens are not known. From the 5' RACE reads, TCRdb called clonotypes with MiXCR, one entry per CDR3 protein. The sample holds roughly 700,000 distinct CDR3 sequences, under 20% seen once. Sequencing was carried out using blood, either unsorted or a sorted T cell fraction (not recorded which). These receptors all come from a male donor with ankylosing spondylitis.

This clonotype was detected many times. V and J are TRBV27 and TRBJ2-1, with D tentatively TRBD2 (6 bases). The V and J ends lost 5 bases and 4 bases respectively, with 15 bases between them. In germline, CDR1 is MNHEY, CDR2 SMNVEV (reference sequence). This CDR3 contains 15 residues. The CDR3 DNA reads TGTGCCAGCAGTCCCAGGGAGAGCGGGTACAATGAGCAGTTCTTC. Translation: CASSPRESGYNEQFF.

This clonotype was counted only a few times. The chain recombines TRBV20-1 with TRBJ2-1; D may correspond to TRBD1 or TRBD2 (5 bases each). This CDR3 contains 13 residues. The ends were cut back, 4 bases at V and 7 bases at J, with 14 bases in the middle. CDR1 DFQATT and CDR2 SNEGSKA come from the germline V gene (reference sequence). DNA for the CDR3: TGCAGTGCTAATTCGGGGACGTGGAATGAGCAGTTCTTC. This sequence encodes CSANSGTWNEQFF.

This clonotype was seen a handful of times. The chain carries TRBV9 and TRBJ2-3; D gene uncertain. Trimming left V 3 bases short and J 5 bases short, with 16 bases between. Looked up from germline, CDR1 is SGDLS and CDR2 is YYNGEE. The CDR3 length is 15 residues. Here the CDR3 reads CASSAHRIQGDTQYF. The DNA of the CDR3 is TGTGCCAGCAGCGCTCATCGTATTCAAGGAGATACGCAGTATTTT.

At least ten counts were recorded for this clonotype. The rearrangement joins TRBV4-3 to TRBJ2-1, with a weak D call TRBD2 (6 bases). V lost 5 bases to trimming and J lost 0 bases, with 8 bases between them. Germline V gene sequence: CDR1 LGHNA, CDR2 YSLEER. This CDR3 is 14 amino acids long. For the CDR3, the DNA is TGCGCCAGCAGCAGCGGGCGCTCCTACAATGAGCAGTTCTTC. Encoded protein: CASSSGRSYNEQFF.

There are many counts of this clonotype. The CDR3 reads CASSETPGAGADEQFF. DNA for the CDR3: TGTGCCAGCAGTGAAACACCAGGAGCGGGAGCTGATGAGCAGTTCTTC. The J gene is TRBJ2-1, the V gene TRBV6-1; 8 nucleotides agree with TRBD2. The V and J ends lost 2 bases and 8 bases, in that order; junction bases with no gene match: 11. The CDR3 is 16 residues long. Germline CDR1 and CDR2: MNHNS and SASEGT.

This clonotype was seen at least ten times. V gene TRBV5-1 combines with J gene TRBJ2-6; no firm D call. Germline V CDR1 and CDR2: SGHRS, YFSETQ. V lost 5 bases to trimming and J lost 0 bases, with 12 bases between them. The CDR3 consists of 16 residues. CDR3 DNA: TGCGCCAGCAGTTCAGGTTCGATCTCTGGGGCCAACGTCCTGACTTTC. It translates to CASSSGSISGANVLTF.

This clonotype was detected only once. This chain connects TRBV18 to TRBJ2-7, with D perhaps being TRBD1 or TRBD2 (5 bases each). Trimming stripped 1 base from V and 2 bases from J, with 18 bases between. The CDR3 loop spans 17 amino acids. Germline V gene lookup returns CDR1 KGHSH and CDR2 LQKENI. CDR3: CASSPRSYWDPTYEQYF. Here the CDR3 DNA reads TGTGCCAGCTCACCACGCTCGTACTGGGACCCTACCTACGAGCAGTACTTC.

J is TRBJ1-2 and V is TRBV20-1; no clear D. The CDR3 totals 14 residues. Germline CDR1 reads DFQATT; CDR2 reads SNEGSKA (reference sequence). Trimming removed 5 bases at V and 6 bases at J, with 19 bases between. The CDR3 protein is CSASTTPGLHGYTF. In DNA form, the CDR3 reads TGCAGTGCTTCCACTACCCCCGGACTGCATGGCTACACCTTC.

This clonotype occurred a few times. The V call is TRBV15, the J call TRBJ2-7; 8 bases agree with TRBD1. The CDR3 runs to 20 residues. In germline, CDR1 is LNHNV, CDR2 YYDKDF (reference sequence). The junction had 20 bases not matched to a gene; V was cut back by 1 base and J by 3 bases. The CDR3 spells CATSRVNGRTGTQNYYEQYF. The CDR3 bases are TGTGCCACCAGCAGAGTGAATGGTCGGACAGGGACCCAAAATTACTACGAGCAGTACTTC. Based on the CDR3 plus reference TRBV15 and TRBJ2-7, the full variable domain is DAMVIQNPRYQVTQFGKPVTLSCSQTLNHNVMYWYQQKSSQAPKLLFHYYDKDFNNEADTPDNFQSRRPNTSFCFLDIRSPGLGDTAMYLCATSRVNGRTGTQNYYEQYFGPGTRLTVT.

The V call is TRBV14, the J call TRBJ2-7, with 9 bases identical to TRBD1. This CDR3 has 15 amino acids. Germline V CDR1 and CDR2: SGHDN, FVKESK. Unmatched junction bases numbered 5, after V lost 1 base and J lost 4 bases. CDR3 nucleotide sequence: TGTGCCAGCAGCCAAGGACATGGACAGGGGTACGAGCAGTACTTC. Translating it yields CASSQGHGQGYEQYF.

This clonotype occurred a few times. Here the CDR3 reads CASSQGQGPTAELFF. CDR3 nucleotide sequence: TGCGCCAGCAGCCAAGGACAGGGGCCGACCGCGGAACTGTTTTTT. This chain joins TRBV4-1 and TRBJ1-4, with TRBD1 matching over 8 bases. Trimming at V came to 1 base and at J to 12 bases, leaving 10 bases not matched to a gene. Germline loops: CDR1 MGHRA, CDR2 YSYEKL. The length of the CDR3 is 15 residues.

This clonotype has at least ten counts. The genes are TRBV5-1 and TRBJ1-6, with a weak D call TRBD1 (6 bases). The CDR3 sequence is 15 residues long. The V gene lost 5 bases and the J gene lost 8 bases, with 17 bases spanning the gap. Germline V lookup: CDR1 SGHRS, CDR2 YFSETQ. CDR3 protein: CASRISTGAYSPLHF. CDR3 sequence (DNA): TGCGCCAGCAGGATTTCGACAGGCGCTTATTCACCCCTCCACTTT. Combining the CDR3 with reference TRBV5-1 and TRBJ1-6 gives the whole variable domain KAGVTQTPRYLIKTRGQQVTLSCSPISGHRSVSWYQQTPGQGLQFLFEYFSETQRNKGNFPGRFSGRQFSNSRSEMNVSTLELGDSALYLCASRISTGAYSPLHFGNGTRLTVT.